This T cell receptor beta chain was sequenced in a study of T cell responses to AZD1222 COVID-19 vaccine. There are a few counts of this clone. TCRdb's copy holds only in-frame clones and misses some; the assay was immunoSEQ multiplex PCR. The data show 98,000 or so clones, 86% seen once. CDR1 MNHEY and CDR2 SMNVEV come from the germline V gene (reference sequence). The CDR3 runs to 14 residues. V lost 7 bases and J lost 6, with 17 bases in between. Material: peripheral blood, obtained on day 0 of AZD1222 vaccination. The chain carries TRBV27 and TRBJ2-3; D might be TRBD2 (7 bases). This TCR was sampled from an adult in good health. CDR3 DNA sequence: TGTGCCAGCACCAGGGGACTACCGCTGGATACGCAGTATTTT. Translated, it gives CASTRGLPLDTQYF.